Included here is one TCR beta chain sequence, with context. Its cognate antigen has yet to be identified. One end of the junction is discordant with germline, which a read error may explain. This sample stems from a study of CD8+CD57+ T cells in acquired aplastic anemia (dated by TCRdb to the late 2010s). In terms of the full investigation: DNA extracted from sorted CD4+ and CD8+ cells had a mean of around 3 ug, with a range of roughly 0.2 to 27.4 ug. CD8+CD57+ expansion was defined as a frequency above the mean frequency observed in healthy subjects. What the work shows at the level of the full study, not this receptor alone: No significant difference in CD8+ Simpson's diversity was found between patients and healthy controls (P=0.060). Fewer than 35 CD8+ CDR3 sequences were found to be shared between patients and controls, but these sequences appeared to be highly expressed in patients and within the immunodominant clones of the patients.

Flow cytometry had shown CD8+CD57+ cell expansion in the patients selected for sequencing. Severe acquired aplastic anemia was diagnosed in all patients according to International Study of Aplastic Anemia and Agranulocytosis and Camitta criteria. No patient had received any therapy when blood was sampled. TCR repertoires of sorted CD4+ and CD8+ blood T cells from severe aplastic anemia patients and healthy subjects were deep-sequenced in the study. Patients were enrolled in the USA under clinicaltrials.gov protocols 00001620, 01623167, 00001397, 00071045, 00081523 and 00961064. Ficoll-Paque density gradient centrifugation was used to isolate peripheral blood mononuclear cells. Before DNA extraction, CD4+ and CD8+ T cells were sorted by FACS or by magnetic beads. Taken from cysteine to phenylalanine, the CDR3 has 16 residues. Only the CDR3 region is kept as DNA, spanning 48 bases read in frame from base 1. From a lookup of the germline V gene (reference sequence), CDR1 and CDR2 are LNHNV and YYDKDF.

Profiling of TCR beta VDJ combinations and CDR3 sequences used genomic DNA as the template. TCR repertoire sequencing was run on an Illumina HiSeq 2000. On the study's bioinformatics: TRBV/TRBJ rearrangement plots, CDR3 size and DJ length profiles, and Simpson's diversity index were used to assess repertoires. The most abundant DNA sequence in the deep sequencing data was taken as the immunodominant clone. CDR3 amino acid sequences were screened for sharing across subjects and were compared with published repertoires and the VDJdb database. TCRdb trimmed the raw reads at Q25, called clones with MiXCR and kept productive beta chains. Identical CDR3 protein sequences are pooled into one entry, listed with their most common genes and DNA. The V and J calls and clone size come from TCRdb's table, not from the authors' own analysis. The sample table holds under 350,000 distinct CDR3 sequences, of which 50% to 65% were seen once. Around 1.3% of the sample rests with the top ten.

The source material was sorted CD4+, CD8+, or CD8+CD57+ T cells (not recorded which) from PBMCs. The chain couples TRBV15 to TRBJ2-7, with TRBD1 matching 10 junction bases. The sequence came from a human donor with aplastic anemia. The sequenced DNA is TGCGCCACCAGCCGACGGACAGGGGGGTATTTGGGTGAGCAGTACTTC. It translates as CATSRRTGGYLGEQYF.